Sequencing of this T cell receptor beta chain was carried out in a study of PD-1 blockade in classical Hodgkin lymphoma. Across the whole study: Patients were infused with nivolumab 3 mg/kg every 2 weeks.

The time point is: cycle 4 day 1 (C4D1), after less than 7 weeks of nivolumab. There was relapse after autologous stem cell transplantation in every patient, and there was variation in brentuximab vedotin exposure. The ends were cut back, 6 bases at V and 7 bases at J, with 12 bases in the middle. In germline, CDR1 is LNHDA, CDR2 SQIVND (reference sequence). The CDR3 totals 13 residues. Study-wide results and limits: Complete responders started with a diversity level that resembled newly diagnosed patients at baseline. The study reported lower baseline TCR diversity in newly diagnosed patients than in healthy donors.

Data came from immunoSEQ multiplex PCR; TCRdb stores just in-frame clones and leaves some out. The sample carries tens of thousands of clones, about 89% recorded once. To note about this clone: The antigen is not known.

This sequence was found in a human donor with classical Hodgkin lymphoma. Specimen: peripheral blood mononuclear cells (PBMCs), collected before the fourth cycle of nivolumab. The rearrangement joins TRBV19 to TRBJ1-4; no definite D call. CDR3 sequence reads: CASSPGSAEKLFF. The DNA of the CDR3 is TGTGCCAGTAGCCCGGGGAGTGCTGAAAAACTGTTTTTT.